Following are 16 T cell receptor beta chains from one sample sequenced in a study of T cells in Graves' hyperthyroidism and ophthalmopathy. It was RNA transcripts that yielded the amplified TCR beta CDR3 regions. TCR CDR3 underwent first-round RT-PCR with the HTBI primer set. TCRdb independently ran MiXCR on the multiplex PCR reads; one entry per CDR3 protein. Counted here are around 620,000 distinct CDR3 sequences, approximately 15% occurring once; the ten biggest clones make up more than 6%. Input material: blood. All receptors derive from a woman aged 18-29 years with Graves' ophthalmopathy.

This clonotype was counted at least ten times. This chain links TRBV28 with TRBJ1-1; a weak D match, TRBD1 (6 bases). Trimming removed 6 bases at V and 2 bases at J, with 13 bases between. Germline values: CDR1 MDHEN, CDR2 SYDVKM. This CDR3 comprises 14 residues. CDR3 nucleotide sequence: TGTGCCAGCAGGGTCGGACAGTTAAACACTGAAGCTTTCTTT. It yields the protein CASRVGQLNTEAFF.

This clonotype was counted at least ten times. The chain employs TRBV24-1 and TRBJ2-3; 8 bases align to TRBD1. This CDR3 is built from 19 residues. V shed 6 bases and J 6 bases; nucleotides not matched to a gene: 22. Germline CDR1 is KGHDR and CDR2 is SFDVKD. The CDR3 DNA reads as TGTGCCACCAGTTTCACAAAGGGAGACAGGGGTCACCTGGCGGATACGCAGTATTTT. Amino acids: CATSFTKGDRGHLADTQYF.

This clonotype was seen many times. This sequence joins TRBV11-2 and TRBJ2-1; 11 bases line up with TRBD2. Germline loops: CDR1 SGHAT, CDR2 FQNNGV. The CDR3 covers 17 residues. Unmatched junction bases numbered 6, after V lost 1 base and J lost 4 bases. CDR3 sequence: CASSLGTSGSFYNEQFF. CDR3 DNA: TGTGCCAGCAGCTTAGGAACTAGCGGGAGTTTTTACAATGAGCAGTTCTTC. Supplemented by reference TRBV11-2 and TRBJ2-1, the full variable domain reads EAGVAQSPRYKIIEKRQSVAFWCNPISGHATLYWYQQILGQGPKLLIQFQNNGVVDDSQLPKDRFSAERLKGVDSTLKIQPAKLEDSAVYLCASSLGTSGSFYNEQFFGPGTRLTVL.

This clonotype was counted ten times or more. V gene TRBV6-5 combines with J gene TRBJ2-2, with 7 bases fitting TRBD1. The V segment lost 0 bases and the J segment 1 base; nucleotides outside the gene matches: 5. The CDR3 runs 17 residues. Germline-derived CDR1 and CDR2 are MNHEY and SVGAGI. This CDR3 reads CASSYSSRDRNTGELFF. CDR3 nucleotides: TGTGCCAGCAGTTACTCCTCAAGGGACAGGAACACCGGGGAGCTGTTTTTT.

Written as DNA, the CDR3 is TGTGCCAGCAGGGGGAGGTGGGGTGCGACGACCGGGGAGCTGTTTTTT. Protein sequence: CASRGRWGATTGELFF. The chain carries TRBV6-2 or TRBV6-3 and TRBJ2-2; maybe TRBD2 (6 bases). Trimming shortened V by 6 bases and J by 5 bases, and 19 bases separated the two germline ends. CDR3 size: 16 residues. CDR1 and CDR2 (germline): MNHEY, SVGEGT.

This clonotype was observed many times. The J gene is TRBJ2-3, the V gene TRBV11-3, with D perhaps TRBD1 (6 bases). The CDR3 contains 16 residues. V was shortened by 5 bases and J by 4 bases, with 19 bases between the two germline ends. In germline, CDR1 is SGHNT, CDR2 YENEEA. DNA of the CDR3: TGTGCCAGCAGCGGCACAGGGAATGGTATAGCAGATACGCAGTATTTT. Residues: CASSGTGNGIADTQYF. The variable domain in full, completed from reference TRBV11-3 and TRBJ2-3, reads EAGVVQSPRYKIIEKKQPVAFWCNPISGHNTLYWYLQNLGQGPELLIRYENEEAVDDSQLPKDRFSAERLKGVDSTLKIQPAELGDSAVYLCASSGTGNGIADTQYFGPGTRLTVL.

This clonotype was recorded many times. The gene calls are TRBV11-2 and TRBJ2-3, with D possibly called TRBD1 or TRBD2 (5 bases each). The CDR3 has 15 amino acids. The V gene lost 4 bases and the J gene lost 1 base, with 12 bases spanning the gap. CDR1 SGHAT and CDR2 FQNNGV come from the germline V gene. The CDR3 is CASSWTGTRTDTQYF. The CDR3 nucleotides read TGTGCCAGCAGCTGGACCGGGACCCGCACAGATACGCAGTATTTT.

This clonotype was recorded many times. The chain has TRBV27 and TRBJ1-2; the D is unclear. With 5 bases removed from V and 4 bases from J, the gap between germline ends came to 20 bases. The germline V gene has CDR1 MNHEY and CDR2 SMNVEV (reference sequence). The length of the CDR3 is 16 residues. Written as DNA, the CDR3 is TGTGCCAGCAGTACAACCTACACGTCGAAGGGCTATGGCTACACCTTC. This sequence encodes CASSTTYTSKGYGYTF.

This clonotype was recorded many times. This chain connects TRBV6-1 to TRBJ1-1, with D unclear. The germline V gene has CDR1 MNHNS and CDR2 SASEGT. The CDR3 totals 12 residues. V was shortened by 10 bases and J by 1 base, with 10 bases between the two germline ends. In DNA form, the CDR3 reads TGTGCCACCCGTATAGGGAACACTGAAGCTTTCTTT. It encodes CATRIGNTEAFF.

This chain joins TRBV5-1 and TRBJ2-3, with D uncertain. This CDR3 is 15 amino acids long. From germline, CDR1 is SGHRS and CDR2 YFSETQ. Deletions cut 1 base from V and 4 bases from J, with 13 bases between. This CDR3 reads CASSLTPESSDTQYF. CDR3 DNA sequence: TGCGCCAGCAGCTTGACCCCGGAATCCTCAGATACGCAGTATTTT. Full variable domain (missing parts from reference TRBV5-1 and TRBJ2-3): KAGVTQTPRYLIKTRGQQVTLSCSPISGHRSVSWYQQTPGQGLQFLFEYFSETQRNKGNFPGRFSGRQFSNSRSEMNVSTLELGDSALYLCASSLTPESSDTQYFGPGTRLTVL.

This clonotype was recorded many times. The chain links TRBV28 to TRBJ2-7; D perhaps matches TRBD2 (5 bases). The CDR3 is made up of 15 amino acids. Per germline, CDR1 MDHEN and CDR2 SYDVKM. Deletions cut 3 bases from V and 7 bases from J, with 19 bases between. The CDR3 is CASSFPTSLEVEQYF. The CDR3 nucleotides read TGTGCCAGCAGTTTCCCCACTAGTCTCGAGGTGGAGCAGTACTTC.

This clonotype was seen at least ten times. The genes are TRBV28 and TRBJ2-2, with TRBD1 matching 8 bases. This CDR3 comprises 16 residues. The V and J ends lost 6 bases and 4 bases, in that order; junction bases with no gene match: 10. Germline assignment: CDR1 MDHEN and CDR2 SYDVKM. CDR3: CASSQGQGWSTGELFF. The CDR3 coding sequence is TGTGCCAGCAGCCAAGGACAGGGATGGTCCACCGGGGAGCTGTTTTTT.

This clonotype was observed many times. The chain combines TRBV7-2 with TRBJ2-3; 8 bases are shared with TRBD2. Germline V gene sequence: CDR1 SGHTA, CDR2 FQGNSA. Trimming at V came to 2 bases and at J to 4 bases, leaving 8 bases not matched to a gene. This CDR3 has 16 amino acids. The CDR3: CASSLPGGRRADTQYF. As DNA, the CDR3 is TGTGCCAGCAGCTTACCGGGAGGGCGGAGGGCAGATACGCAGTATTTT.

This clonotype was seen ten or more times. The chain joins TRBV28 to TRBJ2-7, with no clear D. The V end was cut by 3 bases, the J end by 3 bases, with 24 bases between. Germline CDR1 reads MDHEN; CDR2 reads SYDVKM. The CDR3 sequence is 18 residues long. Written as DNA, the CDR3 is TGTGCCAGCAGTTTCCAGAATGATTTGTGGGCTCTAAGCTACGAGCAGTACTTC. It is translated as CASSFQNDLWALSYEQYF.

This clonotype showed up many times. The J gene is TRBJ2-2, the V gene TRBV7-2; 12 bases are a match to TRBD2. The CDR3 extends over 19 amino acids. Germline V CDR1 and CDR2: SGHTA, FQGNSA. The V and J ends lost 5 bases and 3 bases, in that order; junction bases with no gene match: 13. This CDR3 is CASSLILAGGPRDTGELFF. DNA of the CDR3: TGTGCCAGCAGCCTTATCCTAGCGGGAGGGCCAAGGGACACCGGGGAGCTGTTTTTT.

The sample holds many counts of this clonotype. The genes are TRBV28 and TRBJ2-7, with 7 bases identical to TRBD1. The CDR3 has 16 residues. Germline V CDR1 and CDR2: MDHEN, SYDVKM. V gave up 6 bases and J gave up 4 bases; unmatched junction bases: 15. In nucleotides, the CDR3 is TGTGCCAGCAGGCACACGACGACAGGGAGCTCGTACGAGCAGTACTTC. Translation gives CASRHTTTGSSYEQYF.